A single sample is the source of the 19 T cell receptor beta chains below, sequenced in a study of Graves' ophthalmopathy and Graves' hyperthyroidism. As the template, RNA transcripts were used to amplify TCR beta CDR3 regions. HTBI-primed first-round RT-PCR preceded second-round multiplex PCR. MiXCR, applied by TCRdb to the multiplex PCR reads, yields one record per CDR3 protein. The data contain about 550,000 distinct CDR3 sequences, 39% of them singletons. Sequencing was done on a sample of peripheral blood or thyroid tissue (not recorded which). The source of these receptors is an adult man with Graves' hyperthyroidism.

This clonotype was seen at least ten times. The rearrangement links TRBV12-3 or TRBV12-4 to TRBJ2-5; 14 nucleotides align to TRBD2. Unmatched junction bases numbered 7, after V lost 5 bases and J lost 5 bases. There are 16 residues in the CDR3. The CDR3 sequence: CASSLRTSGGKETQYF. Written as DNA, the CDR3 is TGTGCCAGCAGTCTTCGGACTAGCGGGGGGAAGGAGACCCAGTACTTC.

This clonotype was seen ten or more times. This chain connects TRBV6-1 to TRBJ1-2; D perhaps matches TRBD1 (5 bases). Trimming cost V 2 bases and J 5 bases, with 9 bases left between them. This CDR3 has 13 amino acids. Per germline, CDR1 MNHNS and CDR2 SASEGT. For the CDR3, the DNA is TGTGCCAGCAGTGAAAACAGGCTTTATGGCTACACCTTC. Its translation: CASSENRLYGYTF.

The chain is built from TRBV19 and TRBJ2-5, with TRBD2 as a possible D gene (5 bases). The CDR3 extends over 13 amino acids. Between the trimmed V and J ends, which lost 9 bases and 1 base, there was a span of 12 bases. The germline CDR1 and CDR2 sequences are LNHDA and SQIVND (reference sequence). CDR3 DNA sequence: TGTGCCAGCGTTGAGGGCAGCCAAGAGACCCAGTACTTC. Protein: CASVEGSQETQYF.

This clonotype was found many times. The J gene is TRBJ1-5, the V gene TRBV2; 8 bases line up with TRBD1. J gave up 6 bases and V 0 bases, and 4 bases lay outside the gene matches. From germline, CDR1 is SNHLY and CDR2 FYNNEI. The CDR3 is made up of 15 amino acids. This CDR3 reads CASSEAQTGVQPQHF. In DNA, the CDR3 is TGTGCCAGCAGTGAAGCCCAGACAGGGGTTCAGCCCCAGCATTTT.

With regard to this clonotype: A read error may explain this, as a much larger clone is one base away. This chain joins TRBV9 and TRBJ2-2; TRBD1 matches 8 bases. Trimming cost V 0 bases and J 4 bases; bases outside gene matches: 5. The CDR3 has 16 residues. From germline, CDR1 is SGDLS and CDR2 YYNGEE. The CDR3 coding sequence is TGTGCCAGCAGCGTAGGGGACAGGACGGGCACCGGGGAGCTGTTTTTT. Its translation: CASSVGDRTGTGELFF.

The genes are TRBV24-1 and TRBJ2-5; 11 bases are a match to TRBD2. Unmatched junction bases numbered 8, after V lost 3 bases and J lost 9 bases. CDR3 length: 15 residues. Germline loops: CDR1 KGHDR, CDR2 SFDVKD. The CDR3 bases are TGTGCCACCAGTGATCCCTTAGCGGGGGGGCCTCCCCAGTACTTC. Amino acids: CATSDPLAGGPPQYF.

This sequence joins TRBV10-3 and TRBJ2-5; TRBD2 matches 7 bases. Germline V gene data show CDR1 as ENHRY and CDR2 as SYGVKD. V shed 10 bases, J shed 2 bases, and the junction held 7 bases outside the gene matches. The CDR3 spans 13 residues. The CDR3 coding sequence is TGTGCCAACCTAGCGGCGGGGCAAGAGACCCAGTACTTC. Amino acids: CANLAAGQETQYF.

Details on this clonotype: This could be a read error, since a much larger clone is one nucleotide away. The chain recombines TRBV19 with TRBJ2-7; TRBD2 matches at 13 bases. The CDR3 runs 15 residues. The germline CDR1 and CDR2 sequences are LNHDA and SQIVND (reference sequence). CDR3 amino acids: CTSSLRTSGSWEQYF. CDR3 nucleotide sequence: TGTACCAGTAGTTTAAGGACTAGCGGGAGTTGGGAGCAGTACTTC.

The V call is TRBV7-9, the J call TRBJ2-7; 15 bases map to TRBD2. V lost 5 bases and J lost 7; bases outside the gene matches: 9. This CDR3 is built from 16 residues. Germline V gives CDR1 SEHNR, CDR2 FQNEAQ (reference sequence). Here the CDR3 DNA reads TGTGCCAGCAGCACTAGGACTAGCGGGAGGGTCGATGAGCAGTACTTC. Protein sequence: CASSTRTSGRVDEQYF.

J is TRBJ1-1 and V is TRBV19, with D hard to call. With 4 bases removed from V and 1 base from J, the gap between germline ends came to 10 bases. The CDR3 loop spans 14 amino acids. CDR1 is LNHDA and CDR2 is SQIVND in the germline V gene (reference sequence). The CDR3 sequence: CASSTGLKNTEAFF. DNA of the CDR3: TGTGCCAGTAGTACGGGTCTGAAGAACACTGAAGCTTTCTTT.

This clonotype was recorded many times. The rearrangement uses TRBV7-2 and TRBJ2-7, with D possibly TRBD1 on 6 matching bases. Germline V CDR1 and CDR2: SGHTA, FQGNSA. The CDR3 spans 16 residues. The V end lost 3 bases, the J end lost 4 bases, and 19 bases lay between the germline ends. The CDR3 reads CASSFIGAGTGYEQYF. The CDR3 region has the DNA TGTGCCAGCAGCTTCATTGGGGCAGGAACAGGGTACGAGCAGTACTTC.

Note on this clonotype: A read error is possible here, since a much larger clone lies one base away. This rearrangement joins TRBV12-3 or TRBV12-4 to TRBJ2-7, with D maybe TRBD2 (5 bases). V gave up 3 bases and J gave up 3 bases, with 12 bases separating them. This CDR3 has 14 amino acids. Here the CDR3 reads CASSFSRRSYEQYF. The DNA of the CDR3 is TGTGCCAGCAGTTTTAGCAGGAGGAGCTACGAGCAGTACTTC.

The table lists this clonotype with many counts. The J gene is TRBJ2-2, the V gene TRBV20-1; D uncertain. CDR3 size: 15 residues. The germline V and J ends were trimmed by 1 base and 4 bases, with 13 bases remaining between them. Germline V gene sequence: CDR1 DFQATT, CDR2 SNEGSKA (reference sequence). Here the CDR3 reads CSARVGSSTTGELFF. DNA of the CDR3: TGCAGTGCTAGAGTTGGGTCGTCGACCACCGGGGAGCTGTTTTTT.

The chain links TRBV5-1 to TRBJ2-3; 9 bases fit TRBD1. Germline V gene sequence: CDR1 SGHRS, CDR2 YFSETQ. V dropped 4 bases and J dropped 5; count of bases not matched to a gene: 11. CDR3 length: 16 residues. The CDR3 is CASSGTGTGQGDTQYF. CDR3 DNA: TGCGCCAGCAGCGGTACCGGGACAGGGCAAGGAGATACGCAGTATTTT.

This clonotype was seen a few times. This rearrangement joins TRBV5-6 to TRBJ2-3, with 10 bases that match TRBD2. The CDR3 is 15 residues long. Trimming removed 5 bases from V and 3 bases from J; junction bases left unmatched: 6. Germline CDR1 SGHDT, CDR2 YYEEEE. The CDR3 DNA reads TGTGCCAGCAGAGCGGGGGGGATGGTTACAGATACGCAGTATTTT. Protein sequence: CASRAGGMVTDTQYF.

A remark on this clonotype: Possible read error: a much larger clone is one base away. V gene TRBV7-2 combines with J gene TRBJ2-7; TRBD1 matches at 12 bases. This CDR3 spans 14 amino acids. The V segment lost 4 bases and the J segment 3 bases; nucleotides outside the gene matches: 1. Germline-derived CDR1 and CDR2 are SGHTA and FQGNSA. The CDR3 region has the DNA TGTGCCAGCAGCTGGGACAGGGGGCTCTACGAGCAGTACTTC. It yields the protein CASSWDRGLYEQYF.

The genes are TRBV2 and TRBJ2-3, with D possibly matching TRBD2 (5 bases). Germline loops: CDR1 SNHLY, CDR2 FYNNEI. Trimming shortened V by 1 base and J by 7 bases, and 12 bases separated the two germline ends. The CDR3 loop spans 14 amino acids. The CDR3 loop reads CASSEGWVAHTQYF. CDR3 DNA sequence: TGTGCCAGCAGTGAAGGATGGGTAGCGCATACGCAGTATTTT.

This clonotype appeared many times. J is TRBJ2-5 and V is TRBV10-3, with D uncertain. CDR1 and CDR2 (germline): ENHRY, SYGVKD. The CDR3 runs to 14 residues. Trimming took off 3 bases at V and 3 bases at J, with 11 bases between the two ends. DNA for the CDR3: TGTGCCATCAGTGAACCCCACCGGGAAGAGACCCAGTACTTC. Translation: CAISEPHREETQYF.

This clonotype was counted many times. The CDR3 region has the DNA TGTGCCAGCAGCTTCGCTCTCGGGCCCAATCAGCCCCAGCATTTT. Amino acids: CASSFALGPNQPQHF. The V gene is TRBV7-2, the J gene TRBJ1-5; no clear D gene. CDR1 is SGHTA, CDR2 FQGNSA, per germline. V dropped 3 bases and J dropped 3 bases, with 12 bases sitting between them. The CDR3 contains 15 residues.